This T cell receptor beta chain is from a study of cytomegalovirus exposure and HLA in healthy donors. This PCR relied on a set of 60 Vbeta primers and 13 Jbeta primers. Sequencing was performed with immunoSEQ multiplex PCR; in TCRdb, only in-frame clones are kept and a portion is missing. The data show some 250,000 clones, about 81% seen once. Comments on this clone: Antigen unknown.

Germline-derived CDR1 and CDR2 are MNHEY and SVGAGI. The CDR3 totals 15 residues. V lost 5 bases and J lost 6; bases outside the gene matches: 7. Study observations and caveats: Altogether, 160 or so TCR beta chains were recorded as cytomegalovirus-associated. Most observed TCR sequences were rare, whereas some public TCRs were detected in many donors.

This sequence was found in a woman aged 55-70 years in good health and CMV-seropositive. This rearrangement joins TRBV6-5 to TRBJ2-2; 9 nucleotides agree with TRBD1. Specimen: PBMCs. This CDR3 is CASSSTGGTAGELFF. For the CDR3, the DNA is TGTGCCAGCAGTAGTACAGGGGGCACAGCCGGGGAGCTGTTTTTT.